Included here is one TCR beta chain sequence, with context. No antigen is known for it. This table comes from immunoSEQ multiplex PCR, and its TCRdb copy is limited to in-frame clones, with some not included. The table includes some 31,000 clones, roughly nine tenths detected once. This sample is drawn from a study of T cells in tuberculosis. Study-wide background: Samples predate treatment or fall within its first 7 days.

General observations from the study: GMM-specific TCRs were nearer to active tuberculosis alpha repertoires, suggesting expansion.

Time point reported: new active TB diagnosis, blood taken before or within 7 days of starting treatment. Each clinical donor contributed on average around 97,000 T cells from unsorted cryopreserved PBMC. The V and J ends lost 2 bases and 4 bases, in that order; junction bases with no gene match: 3. The CDR3 spans 13 residues. Looked up from germline, CDR1 is GTSNPN and CDR2 is SVGIG (reference sequence). Sequences were derived from PBMCs, sampled at tuberculosis diagnosis. The sequence was collected from an adult with tuberculosis. The genes are TRBV30 and TRBJ1-1, with 8 bases fitting TRBD1. The CDR3 sequence: CAWSQTGGTEAFF. DNA for the CDR3: TGTGCCTGGAGTCAAACAGGGGGCACTGAAGCTTTCTTT.